Below are 22 T cell receptor beta chains sequenced from a single sample in a study of vaccination effects on CD4 cells after COVID-19. TCRdb's copy holds only in-frame clones and misses some; the assay was immunoSEQ multiplex PCR. This table holds about 20,000 clones, roughly four fifths found once. Pools of viral peptides were used by the ViraFEST assay to expand antigen-specific CD4+ T cells ahead of sequencing. Scientists isolated CD4+ T cells after a roughly nine-day culture period ended. The healthy vaccine recipients, who had no prior SARS-CoV-2 infection, showed negative nucleocapsid antibodies. Antigens of these TCRs are unknown. The material was CD4+ T cells from PBMCs cultured with HCoV-NL63 spike peptides, obtained before COVID-19 vaccination. The receptors originated from a human donor who received a COVID-19 vaccine.

This sequence joins TRBV3-1 (or the pseudogene TRBV3-2) and TRBJ1-5; D may be TRBD1 (6 bases). The CDR3 is 13 amino acids. V lost 4 bases, J lost 9 bases, and 13 bases lay in between. Germline lookup yields CDR1 LGHDT and CDR2 YNNKEL (reference sequence). CDR3 sequence reads: CASSRRGGGPQHF. CDR3 bases: TGTGCCAGCAGCCGCAGGGGCGGGGGGCCCCAGCATTTT.

This clone was found once. The J gene is TRBJ2-2, the V gene TRBV7-2; 9 bases match TRBD1. V gave up 2 bases and J gave up 3 bases; unmatched junction bases: 4. Germline V CDR1 and CDR2: SGHTA, FQGNSA. CDR3 length equals 16 residues. CDR3 protein: CASSLTGTGYTGELFF. DNA for the CDR3: TGTGCCAGCAGCTTAACCGGGACAGGGTACACCGGGGAGCTGTTTTTT.

This chain joins TRBV5-4 and TRBJ1-5; no clear D gene. The CDR3 spans 13 residues. Trimming shortened V by 1 base and J by 7 bases, and 9 bases separated the two germline ends. Germline lookup yields CDR1 SGHNT and CDR2 YYREEE (reference sequence). The CDR3 reads CASSLHGNQPQHF. The CDR3 DNA reads as TGTGCCAGCAGCTTGCACGGTAACCAGCCCCAGCATTTT.

The V gene is TRBV9, the J gene TRBJ2-1, with a tentative D call TRBD1 (6 bases). V dropped 3 bases and J dropped 7 bases, with 17 bases sitting between them. Germline V gene lookup returns CDR1 SGDLS and CDR2 YYNGEE. This CDR3 has 15 residues. The CDR3 DNA sequence: TGTGCCAGCAGCGATTTTGGGGGCGTTAGGAATGAGCAGTTCTTC. This gives the protein CASSDFGGVRNEQFF.

V usage is TRBV9 and J usage is TRBJ1-4; D gene ambiguous. Trimming pared 6 bases from V and 0 bases from J, leaving 12 bases between. The CDR3 has 15 residues. CDR1 is SGDLS, CDR2 YYNGEE, per germline. The CDR3 protein is CASTLGVTTNEKLFF. For the CDR3, the DNA is TGTGCCAGCACCTTAGGCGTTACAACTAATGAAAAACTGTTTTTT.

This clone occurred once. The chain couples TRBV3-1 (or the pseudogene TRBV3-2) to TRBJ1-3; D may be TRBD1 (5 bases). CDR3 size: 15 residues. In germline, CDR1 is LGHDT, CDR2 YNNKEL (reference sequence). Trimming shortened V by 0 bases and J by 4 bases, and 10 bases separated the two germline ends. For the CDR3, the DNA is TGTGCCAGCAGCCAAGAGGGTTGGGGGGGAAACACCATATATTTT. This translates into CASSQEGWGGNTIYF.

In this sample, this clone turned up a few times. The rearrangement joins TRBV4-2 to TRBJ1-2; D remains ambiguous. The CDR3 length is 14 residues. The V gene's germline CDR1 is LGHNA and CDR2 YNFKEQ. The V end lost 1 base, the J end lost 4 bases, and 10 bases lay between the germline ends. The CDR3 bases are TGTGCCAGCAGCCAAGGAAAGGGCTTCTATGGCTACACCTTC. This sequence encodes CASSQGKGFYGYTF.

The V gene is TRBV3-1 (or the pseudogene TRBV3-2), the J gene TRBJ1-5; TRBD1 is a possible D gene (5 bases). The CDR3 is 15 amino acids. Trimming took 4 bases from V and 10 from J, leaving 20 bases between them. In germline, CDR1 is LGHDT, CDR2 YNNKEL (reference sequence). The CDR3 reads CASSPDTMGRDPQHF. The CDR3 DNA follows: TGTGCCAGCAGCCCGGACACGATGGGAAGGGATCCCCAGCATTTT.

The chain links TRBV7-9 to TRBJ1-2; D unclear. V was shortened by 3 bases and J by 8 bases, with 7 bases between the two germline ends. Germline CDR1 and CDR2: SEHNR and FQNEAQ (reference sequence). The CDR3 covers 11 residues. The CDR3: CASSFSAGYTF. The CDR3 DNA follows: TGTGCCAGCAGCTTTTCCGCGGGCTACACCTTC.

The rearrangement uses TRBV10-2 and TRBJ1-2; 9 bases align to TRBD1. Germline V gene data show CDR1 as WSHSY and CDR2 as SAAADI. V lost 2 bases, J lost 8 bases, and 12 bases stayed unmatched. The CDR3 loop spans 16 amino acids. CDR3 protein: CASSEETGTGMRGYTF. The CDR3 DNA follows: TGCGCCAGCAGTGAGGAAACCGGGACAGGGATGCGGGGCTACACCTTC.

The chain joins TRBV11-2 to TRBJ1-6; D is perhaps TRBD1 (5 bases). The germline gives CDR1 SGHAT, CDR2 FQNNGV. The V end lost 1 base, the J end lost 9 bases, and 16 bases lay between the germline ends. This CDR3 has 16 amino acids. For the CDR3, the DNA is TGTGCCAGCAGCTTAGGACTGGGGGGAGGAAGTTCACCCCTCCACTTT. Translating gives CASSLGLGGGSSPLHF.

V is TRBV20-1 and J is TRBJ2-3, with TRBD2 matching over 7 bases. The CDR3 contains 15 residues. The germline V gene has CDR1 DFQATT and CDR2 SNEGSKA (reference sequence). J was trimmed by 4 bases and V by 3 bases; bases with no gene match: 10. In DNA, the CDR3 is TGCAGTGCTAGTGACCGTGGACTAGTACCAGATACGCAGTATTTT. Amino acid sequence: CSASDRGLVPDTQYF.

The V and J genes are TRBV3-1 (or the pseudogene TRBV3-2) and TRBJ2-1, with D perhaps matching TRBD1 or TRBD2 (5 bases each). The CDR3 is 14 residues long. V lost 3 bases and J lost 2, with 8 bases in between. Germline V gene sequence: CDR1 LGHDT, CDR2 YNNKEL (reference sequence). The CDR3 DNA is TGTGCCAGCAGCCACTCGGGGCCCTACAATGAGCAGTTCTTC. Its protein is CASSHSGPYNEQFF.

This clone appeared a single time. This chain connects TRBV27 to TRBJ2-7; 10 bases are a match to TRBD1. With V trimmed by 5 bases and J by 0 bases, 19 bases remained unmatched. Germline-derived CDR1 and CDR2 are MNHEY and SMNVEV (reference sequence). CDR3 size: 20 residues. The CDR3 nucleotides are TGTGCCAGCAGTCCCAGGGTCCGGGACAGGGGCCCGTTGAGCTCCTACGAGCAGTACTTC. Its translation is CASSPRVRDRGPLSSYEQYF.

The V gene is TRBV5-1, the J gene TRBJ2-7; 8 bases are shared with TRBD1. Germline V gene lookup returns CDR1 SGHRS and CDR2 YFSETQ. CDR3 length: 14 residues. Losses at the gene ends were 4 bases for V and 4 bases for J; bases not matched to a gene: 7. The CDR3: CASSLLTGAYEQYF. Written as DNA, the CDR3 is TGCGCCAGCAGCCTTCTGACAGGGGCATACGAGCAGTACTTC.

This clone was counted between two and nine times. The chain links TRBV5-1 to TRBJ2-5; D possibly corresponds to TRBD2 (5 bases). Germline CDR1 and CDR2: SGHRS and YFSETQ. The ends were cut back, 0 bases at V and 0 bases at J, with 12 bases in the middle. CDR3 size: 16 residues. CDR3 DNA: TGCGCCAGCAGCTTGGGAGTCGCCGGGAACCAAGAGACCCAGTACTTC. Its translation: CASSLGVAGNQETQYF.

This rearrangement joins TRBV14 to TRBJ2-1; D not resolved. With 1 base removed from V and 8 bases from J, the gap between germline ends came to 12 bases. CDR1 SGHDN and CDR2 FVKESK come from the germline V gene. The CDR3 runs to 14 residues. The CDR3 region has the DNA TGTGCCAGCAGCCAAGTACCAGGAACCCATGAGCAGTTCTTC. This gives the protein CASSQVPGTHEQFF.

This clone was seen just once. The chain joins TRBV5-1 to TRBJ1-1; D remains ambiguous. This CDR3 spans 15 amino acids. In germline, CDR1 is SGHRS, CDR2 YFSETQ. The germline V and J ends were trimmed by 2 bases and 3 bases, with 14 bases remaining between them. The CDR3 here is CASSFRGMLDTEAFF. The CDR3 DNA sequence: TGCGCCAGCAGCTTTAGAGGGATGCTGGACACTGAAGCTTTCTTT.

The chain uses TRBV29-1 and TRBJ1-4; 7 nucleotides match TRBD1. The CDR3 is made up of 14 amino acids. Germline V gene lookup returns CDR1 SQVTM and CDR2 ANQGSEA. Trimming took 6 bases from V and 4 from J; bases not matched to a gene: 8. The CDR3 bases are TGCAGCGTCTCGCCAGGGGGTAATAATGAAAAACTGTTTTTT. It specifies CSVSPGGNNEKLFF. Supplemented by reference TRBV29-1 and TRBJ1-4, the full variable domain reads SAVISQKPSRDICQRGTSLTIQCQVDSQVTMMFWYRQQPGQSLTLIATANQGSEATYESGFVIDKFPISRPNLTFSTLTVSNMSPEDSSIYLCSVSPGGNNEKLFFGSGTQLSVL.

The chain has TRBV18 and TRBJ1-1; 8 bases are a match to TRBD1. This CDR3 has 14 amino acids. CDR1 KGHSH and CDR2 LQKENI come from the germline V gene. V dropped 3 bases and J dropped 1; count of bases not matched to a gene: 1. The chain's CDR3 is CASSPGTGNTEAFF. CDR3 nucleotide sequence: TGTGCCAGCTCACCTGGGACAGGGAACACTGAAGCTTTCTTT.

The CDR3: CASSLEVSGRSEQYF. In DNA, the CDR3 is TGTGCCAGCAGCTTAGAGGTTAGCGGGAGGTCCGAGCAGTACTTC. This chain joins TRBV7-2 and TRBJ2-7, with 10 positions matching TRBD2. The CDR3 is 15 residues long. CDR1 SGHTA and CDR2 FQGNSA come from the germline V gene. The V and J ends lost 1 base and 6 bases, in that order; junction bases with no gene match: 6.

The V and J genes are TRBV11-2 and TRBJ2-1; D gene unclear. V was clipped by 1 base and J by 0 bases, with 7 bases between them. Per the germline V gene, CDR1 is SGHAT and CDR2 is FQNNGV. This CDR3 is built from 15 residues. This CDR3 reads CASSLAPSSYNEQFF. DNA for the CDR3: TGTGCCAGCAGCTTAGCGCCAAGCTCCTACAATGAGCAGTTCTTC.